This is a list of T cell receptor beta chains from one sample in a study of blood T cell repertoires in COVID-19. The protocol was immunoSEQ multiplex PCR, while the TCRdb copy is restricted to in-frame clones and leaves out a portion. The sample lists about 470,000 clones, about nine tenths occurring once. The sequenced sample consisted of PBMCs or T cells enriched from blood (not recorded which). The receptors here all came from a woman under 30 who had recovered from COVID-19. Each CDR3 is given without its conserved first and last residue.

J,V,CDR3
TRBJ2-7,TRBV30,AWSDGLGGSYEQY
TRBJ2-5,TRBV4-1,ASSHPGAGNQETQY
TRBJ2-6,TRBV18,ASSPGGVSSGANVLT
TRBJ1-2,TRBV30,AWSSGQGAGGGYT
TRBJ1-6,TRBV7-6,ASSSTGDSPLH
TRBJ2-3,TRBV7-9,ASSPRDTGGGTDTQY
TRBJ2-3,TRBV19,ASRTSGGSSTDTQY
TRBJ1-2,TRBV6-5,ASIVGTGVSQGYT
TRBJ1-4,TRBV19,ASSIPGISEKLF
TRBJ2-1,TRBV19,ASSRLAGVSYNEQF
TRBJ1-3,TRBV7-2,ASSLALPGDTIY
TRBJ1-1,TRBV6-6,ASSTATGSTEAF
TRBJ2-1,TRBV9,ASSASVGDEQF
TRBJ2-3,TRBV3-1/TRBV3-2,ATRGLSTDTQY
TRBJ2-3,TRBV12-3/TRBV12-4,ASSFLRGDTQY
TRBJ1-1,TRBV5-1,ASSSTGSSTEAF
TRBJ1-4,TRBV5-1,ASSRQGEKLF
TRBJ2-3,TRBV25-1,ASSEFGGKDTQY
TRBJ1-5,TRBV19,ASSIYPRENQPQH
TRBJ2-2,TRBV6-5,ASSPTSETGELF
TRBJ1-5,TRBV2,ASRVTWLAEPQH
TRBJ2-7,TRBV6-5,ASRQASGGGYEQY
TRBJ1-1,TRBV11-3,ASSSTGQGNTEAF
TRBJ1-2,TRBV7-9,ASSLSPSHRDGYT
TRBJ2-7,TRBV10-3,AIRQGEYEQY
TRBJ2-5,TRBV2,ASNSGGGETQY
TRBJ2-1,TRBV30,AWSQGGNEQF
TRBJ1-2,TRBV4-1,ASSLEGYGGTETYGYT
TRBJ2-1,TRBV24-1,ATSDPPGHPQWF
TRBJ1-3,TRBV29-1,SVPRDGNTIY
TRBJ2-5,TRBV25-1,ASSESRGGAETQY
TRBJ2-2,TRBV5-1,ASSLLGQGATGELF
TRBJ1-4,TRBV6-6,ASSYEQGGEKLF
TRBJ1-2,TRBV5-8,ASSLGGDYGYT
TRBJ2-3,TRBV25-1,ASSDSPFADTQY
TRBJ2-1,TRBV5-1,ASSSSTVYNEQF
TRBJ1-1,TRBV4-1,ASSPLPGDTEAF
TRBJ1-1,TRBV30,ALGGVNTEAF
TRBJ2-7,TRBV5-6,ASSLEGRGEQY
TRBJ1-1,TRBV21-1,ASSAHRGYTEAF
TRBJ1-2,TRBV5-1,ASSLARAGHGYT